A single sample is the source of the 10 T cell receptor beta chains below, sequenced in a study of Ad26.COV2.S vaccination and SARS-CoV-2 variants. Data came from immunoSEQ multiplex PCR; TCRdb stores just in-frame clones and leaves some out. The sample has 350,000 to 450,000 clones, around 92% seen once; the top ten hold about 1.6%. This sample's treatment: approximately 18 received Ad26.COV2.S at low or high dose, single or two shots; about five received placebo; per-sample allocation not given. Samples analyzed were those drawn on day 63 after the first vaccine or placebo injection. The source was peripheral blood, collected in a trial of Ad26.COV2.S vaccine versus placebo. The receptor set was obtained from a person aged 18 to 65 who received the Ad26.COV2.S COVID-19 vaccine or a placebo.

This sequence joins TRBV6-2 or TRBV6-3 and TRBJ2-7; D may be TRBD2 (5 bases). CDR3 length: 17 residues. CDR1 is MNHEY, CDR2 SVGEGT, per germline. V dropped 2 bases and J dropped 1 base, with 18 bases sitting between them. CDR3: CASSYDEGSGVSYEQYF. DNA for the CDR3: TGTGCCAGCAGTTACGATGAGGGATCGGGTGTGTCCTACGAGCAGTACTTC.

The rearrangement uses TRBV7-2 and TRBJ2-7; unclear D gene. V dropped 0 bases and J dropped 7 bases, with 7 bases sitting between them. Germline CDR1 is SGHTA and CDR2 is FQGNSA. The CDR3 has 12 amino acids. The CDR3 DNA reads as TGTGCCAGCAGCTTAGCGCATGGAGAGCAGTACTTC. It is translated as CASSLAHGEQYF. Variable domain in full (rest from reference TRBV7-2 and TRBJ2-7): GAGVSQSPSNKVTEKGKDVELRCDPISGHTALYWYRQSLGQGLEFLIYFQGNSAPDKSGLPSDRFSAERTGGSVSTLTIQRTQQEDSAVYLCASSLAHGEQYFGPGTRLTVT.

CDR3 in DNA: TGTGCCAGCAGCCGCCGAGGAGAGCAGCCCCAGCATTTT. It is translated as CASSRRGEQPQHF. The genes are TRBV7-2 and TRBJ1-5; D uncertain. Germline V gene sequence: CDR1 SGHTA, CDR2 FQGNSA. The CDR3 has 13 amino acids. V was pared by 5 bases and J by 7 bases, with 12 bases between.

The V call is TRBV7-2, the J call TRBJ1-5; 10 bases are shared with TRBD1. Germline V gives CDR1 SGHTA, CDR2 FQGNSA. CDR3 length: 13 residues. The V and J ends lost 5 bases and 16 bases, in that order; junction bases with no gene match: 11. The CDR3 sequence: CASSPSGGQGTHF. CDR3 DNA sequence: TGTGCCAGCAGCCCAAGCGGGGGACAGGGGACCCATTTT.

The V call is TRBV5-6, the J call TRBJ2-3; 10 positions match TRBD1. The CDR3 sequence is 16 residues long. The V and J ends lost 2 bases and 1 base, in that order; junction bases with no gene match: 4. Germline values: CDR1 SGHDT, CDR2 YYEEEE. This chain's CDR3 is CASSFLTGGGTDTQYF. In nucleotides, the CDR3 is TGTGCCAGCAGCTTTTTGACAGGGGGCGGCACAGATACGCAGTATTTT.

The chain couples TRBV9 to TRBJ2-7, with D unclear. CDR1 and CDR2 from the germline V gene are SGDLS and YYNGEE. This CDR3 spans 14 amino acids. V lost 0 bases, J lost 0 bases, and 7 bases lay in between. The CDR3 region has the DNA TGTGCCAGCAGCGTAGACTCCCACTCCTACGAGCAGTACTTC. It encodes CASSVDSHSYEQYF.

The chain joins TRBV13 to TRBJ1-4; a weak D match, TRBD1 (5 bases). V was shortened by 0 bases and J by 3 bases, with 17 bases between the two germline ends. Germline loops: CDR1 PRHDT, CDR2 FYEKMQ (reference sequence). The CDR3 covers 18 residues. The CDR3 is CASSLGLNLGVSNEKLFF. Here the CDR3 DNA reads TGTGCCAGCAGCTTAGGCCTAAATTTGGGGGTCTCTAATGAAAAACTGTTTTTT.

A single count supports this clone. V is TRBV5-4 and J is TRBJ2-5; 7 nucleotides align to TRBD1. V gave up 4 bases and J gave up 4 bases; unmatched junction bases: 4. The CDR3 has 13 residues. Looked up from germline, CDR1 is SGHNT and CDR2 is YYREEE (reference sequence). CDR3: CASSLNRGETQYF. In DNA form, the CDR3 reads TGTGCCAGCAGCCTAAACAGGGGAGAGACCCAGTACTTC. Complete variable domain (other parts from reference TRBV5-4 and TRBJ2-5): ETGVTQSPTHLIKTRGQQVTLRCSSQSGHNTVSWYQQALGQGPQFIFQYYREEENGRGNFPPRFSGLQFPNYSSELNVNALELDDSALYLCASSLNRGETQYFGPGTRLLVL.

The CDR3 coding sequence is TGTGCCAGCAGCGGGCATCTAGGGACATCGTTCACCACAGATACGCAGTATTTT. It specifies CASSGHLGTSFTTDTQYF. V usage is TRBV7-6 and J usage is TRBJ2-3; D might be TRBD1 (6 bases). Germline V gives CDR1 SGHVS, CDR2 FNYEAQ. V was clipped by 5 bases and J by 2 bases, with 23 bases between them. The CDR3 has 18 residues.

The chain carries TRBV28 and TRBJ1-2, with D unresolved. Trimming took off 6 bases at V and 5 bases at J, with 16 bases between the two ends. Germline CDR1 MDHEN, CDR2 SYDVKM. This CDR3 is built from 14 residues. CDR3 residues: CASRGNFGLYGYTF. The DNA of the CDR3 is TGTGCCAGCAGGGGAAATTTCGGCCTTTATGGCTACACCTTC.